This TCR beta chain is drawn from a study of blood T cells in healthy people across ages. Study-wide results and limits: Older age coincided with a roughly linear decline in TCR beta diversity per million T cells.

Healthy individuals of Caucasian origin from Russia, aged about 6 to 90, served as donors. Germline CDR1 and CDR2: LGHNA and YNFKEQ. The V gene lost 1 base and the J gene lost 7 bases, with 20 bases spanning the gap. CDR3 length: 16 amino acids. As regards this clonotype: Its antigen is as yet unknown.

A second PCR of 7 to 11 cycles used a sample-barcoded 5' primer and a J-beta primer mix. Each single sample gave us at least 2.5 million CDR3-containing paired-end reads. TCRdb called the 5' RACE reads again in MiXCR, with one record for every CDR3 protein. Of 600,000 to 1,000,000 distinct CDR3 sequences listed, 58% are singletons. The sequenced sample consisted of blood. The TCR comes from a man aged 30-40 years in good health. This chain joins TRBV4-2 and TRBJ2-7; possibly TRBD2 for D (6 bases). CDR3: CASSQGRVAAGREQYF. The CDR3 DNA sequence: TGTGCCAGCAGCCAAGGACGGGTTGCGGCAGGGAGGGAGCAGTACTTC.